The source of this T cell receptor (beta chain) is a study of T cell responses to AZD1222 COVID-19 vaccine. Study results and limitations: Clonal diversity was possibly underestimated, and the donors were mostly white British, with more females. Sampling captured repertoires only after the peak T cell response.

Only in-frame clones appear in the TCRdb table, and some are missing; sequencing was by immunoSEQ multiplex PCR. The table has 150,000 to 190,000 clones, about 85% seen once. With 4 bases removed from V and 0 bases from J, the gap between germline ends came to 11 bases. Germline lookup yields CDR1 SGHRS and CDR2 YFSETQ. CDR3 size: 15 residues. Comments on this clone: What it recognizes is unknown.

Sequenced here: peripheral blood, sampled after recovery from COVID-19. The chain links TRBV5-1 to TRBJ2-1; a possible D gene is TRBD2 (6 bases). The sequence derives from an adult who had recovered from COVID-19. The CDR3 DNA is TGCGCCAGCAGCCAGGAGGGCCCCTCCTACAATGAGCAGTTCTTC. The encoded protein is CASSQEGPSYNEQFF.